The 3 T cell receptor beta chains presented below share a single source sample, sequenced in a study of blood T cell repertoires in COVID-19. This table comes from immunoSEQ multiplex PCR, and its TCRdb copy is limited to in-frame clones, with some not included. The profile covers around 160,000 clones, with approximately 88% appearing a single time and approximately 13% taken by the ten largest. Sequencing input: PBMCs or T cells enriched from blood (not recorded which). These receptors all come from a woman aged 55-69 years who had recovered from COVID-19.

The rearrangement uses TRBV3-1 (or the pseudogene TRBV3-2) and TRBJ1-6; D unresolved. The CDR3 consists of 14 residues. Per the germline V gene, CDR1 is LGHDT and CDR2 is YNNKEL (reference sequence). With 5 bases removed from V and 7 bases from J, the gap between germline ends came to 12 bases. CDR3 DNA: TGTGCCAGCAGCTCAACGGGGATCAATTCACCCCTCCACTTT. Amino acid sequence: CASSSTGINSPLHF.

This chain connects TRBV12-1 to TRBJ1-2. TRBV12-1 is labeled a pseudogene. This CDR3 contains 14 residues. CDR3 protein: CASSFPVAYYGYTF. DNA for the CDR3: TGTGCCAGCAGCTTTCCTGTCGCGTACTATGGCTACACCTTC.

This chain links TRBV29-1 with TRBJ1-1; TRBD1 is a possible D gene (5 bases). The V and J ends lost 5 bases and 1 base respectively, with 11 bases between them. The germline CDR1 and CDR2 sequences are SQVTM and ANQGSEA. The CDR3 length is 13 residues. As DNA, the CDR3 is TGCAGCGTTCTACGGGGGGGGAACACTGAAGCTTTCTTT. This gives the protein CSVLRGGNTEAFF.